This TCR beta chain was captured in a study of cytomegalovirus exposure and HLA in healthy donors. A remark on this clone: What it binds is unknown.

Primers for the PCR totalled 60 Vbeta and 13 Jbeta. Sequencing was performed with immunoSEQ multiplex PCR; in TCRdb, only in-frame clones are kept and a portion is missing. The profile shows about 200,000 clones, approximately 80% of them singletons. Study-wide points: Reportedly, a later analysis found an Asian-associated ancestry cluster had fewer N-insertions than the approximately 670-donor mean. CMV serostatus stood as the only immune exposure information on hand. The study recorded fewer than 200 TCR beta chains that were cytomegalovirus-associated.

The CDR3 sequence is 15 residues long. In germline, CDR1 is SGHKS, CDR2 YYEKEE (reference sequence). The V gene end was trimmed by 7 bases and the J gene end by 3 bases; junction bases not matched to a gene: 12. The genes are TRBV5-5 and TRBJ2-5; 7 bases map to TRBD2. Material for sequencing was PBMCs. The receptor was isolated from a girl aged 10-17 years in good health and CMV-seronegative. The CDR3 is CASAGWTREEETQYF. CDR3 nucleotide sequence: TGTGCCAGCGCGGGATGGACTAGGGAGGAAGAGACCCAGTACTTC.